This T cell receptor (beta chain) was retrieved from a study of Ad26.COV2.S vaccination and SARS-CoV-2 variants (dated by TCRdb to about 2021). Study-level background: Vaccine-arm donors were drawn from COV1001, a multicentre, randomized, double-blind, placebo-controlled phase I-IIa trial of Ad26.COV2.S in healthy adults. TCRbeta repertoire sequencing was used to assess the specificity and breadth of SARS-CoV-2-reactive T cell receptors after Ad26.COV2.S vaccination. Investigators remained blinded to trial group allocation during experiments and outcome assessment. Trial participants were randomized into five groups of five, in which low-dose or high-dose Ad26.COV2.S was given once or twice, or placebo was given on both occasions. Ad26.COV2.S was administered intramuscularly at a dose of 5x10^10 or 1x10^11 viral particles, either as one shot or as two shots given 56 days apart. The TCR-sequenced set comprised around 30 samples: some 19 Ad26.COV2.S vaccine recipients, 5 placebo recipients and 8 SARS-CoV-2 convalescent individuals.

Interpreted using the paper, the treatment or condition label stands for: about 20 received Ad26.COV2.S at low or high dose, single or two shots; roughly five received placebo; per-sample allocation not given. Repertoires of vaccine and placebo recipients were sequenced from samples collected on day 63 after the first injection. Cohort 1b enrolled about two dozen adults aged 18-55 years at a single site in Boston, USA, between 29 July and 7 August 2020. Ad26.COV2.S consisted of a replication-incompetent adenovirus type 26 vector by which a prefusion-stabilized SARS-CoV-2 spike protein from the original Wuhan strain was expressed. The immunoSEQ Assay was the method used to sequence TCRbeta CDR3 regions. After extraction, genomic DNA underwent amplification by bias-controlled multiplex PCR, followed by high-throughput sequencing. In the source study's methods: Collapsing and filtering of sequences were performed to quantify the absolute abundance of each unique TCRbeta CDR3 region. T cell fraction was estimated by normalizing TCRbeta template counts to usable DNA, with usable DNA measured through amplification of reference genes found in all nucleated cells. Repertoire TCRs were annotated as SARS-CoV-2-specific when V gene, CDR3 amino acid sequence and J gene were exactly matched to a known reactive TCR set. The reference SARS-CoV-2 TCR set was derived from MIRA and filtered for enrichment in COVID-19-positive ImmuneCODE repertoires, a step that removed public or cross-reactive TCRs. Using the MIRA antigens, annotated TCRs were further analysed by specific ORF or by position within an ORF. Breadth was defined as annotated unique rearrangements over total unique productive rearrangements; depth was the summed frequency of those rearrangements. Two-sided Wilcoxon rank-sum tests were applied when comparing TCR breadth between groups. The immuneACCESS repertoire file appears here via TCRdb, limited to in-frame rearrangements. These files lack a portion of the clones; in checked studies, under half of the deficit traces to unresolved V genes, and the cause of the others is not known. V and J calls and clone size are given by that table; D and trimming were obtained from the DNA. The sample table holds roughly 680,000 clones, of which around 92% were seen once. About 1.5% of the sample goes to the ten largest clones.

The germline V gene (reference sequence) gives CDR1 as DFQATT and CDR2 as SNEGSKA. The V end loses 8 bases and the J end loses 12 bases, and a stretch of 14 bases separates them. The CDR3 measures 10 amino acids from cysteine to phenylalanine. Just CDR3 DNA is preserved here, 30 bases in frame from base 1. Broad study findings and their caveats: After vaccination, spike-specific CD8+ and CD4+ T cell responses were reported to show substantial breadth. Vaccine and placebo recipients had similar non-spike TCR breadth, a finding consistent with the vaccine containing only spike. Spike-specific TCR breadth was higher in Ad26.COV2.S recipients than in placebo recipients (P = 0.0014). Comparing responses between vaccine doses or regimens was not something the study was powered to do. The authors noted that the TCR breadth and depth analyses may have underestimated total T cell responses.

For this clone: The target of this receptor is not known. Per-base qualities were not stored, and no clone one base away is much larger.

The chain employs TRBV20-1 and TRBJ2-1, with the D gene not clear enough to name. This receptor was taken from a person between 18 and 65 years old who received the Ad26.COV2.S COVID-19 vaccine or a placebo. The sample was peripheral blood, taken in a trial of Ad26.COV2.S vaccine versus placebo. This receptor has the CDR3 CSPVLSGQFF. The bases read TGCAGTCCCGTCCTTTCGGGGCAGTTCTTC.